Below, 11 T cell receptor beta chains from the same sample are listed, as sequenced in a study of CXCR3-negative and CXCR3-positive naive CD8 T cells. Each TRB cDNA library was prepared by 5' RACE (with UMI labels). TCRdb re-called the 5' RACE reads and catalogs CDR3 proteins one per entry, DNA excluded. Recorded for this sample: 50,000 to 65,000 distinct CDR3 sequences. The sample consisted of naive CXCR3- CD8+ T cells from blood. The subset denotes: CD45RO-CCR7+CD27+CD95- naive CD8+ T cells lacking CXCR3 (TNR3-). All receptors come from a human donor in good health. Some clones in this sample may be carry-over from other donors' samples.

The chain is built from TRBV28 and TRBJ2-7; TCRdb indicates TRBD2, and absent DNA this call remains unverified. The CDR3 runs 15 residues. Germline V gene sequence: CDR1 MDHEN, CDR2 SYDVKM. The CDR3 reads CASSHLAGGKIEQYF.

The CDR3 spells CASSSRDSLSYEQYF. The chain employs TRBV7-9 and TRBJ2-7; the TCRdb call, TRBD1, lacks DNA for checking. The germline CDR1 and CDR2 sequences are SEHNR and FQNEAQ (reference sequence). The CDR3 length is 15 residues.

This rearrangement joins TRBV7-2 to TRBJ2-7. The CDR3 sequence is 11 residues long. CDR1 is SGHTA, CDR2 FQGNSA, per germline. This chain's CDR3 is CASSWDYEQYF. The full variable domain, with the rest looked up from reference TRBV7-2 and TRBJ2-7, is GAGVSQSPSNKVTEKGKDVELRCDPISGHTALYWYRQSLGQGLEFLIYFQGNSAPDKSGLPSDRFSAERTGGSVSTLTIQRTQQEDSAVYLCASSWDYEQYFGPGTRLTVT.

This rearrangement joins TRBV27 to TRBJ2-3; TCRdb reports TRBD1, a call that lacks DNA to check it against. This CDR3 has 15 residues. Germline CDR1 and CDR2: MNHEY and SMNVEV (reference sequence). CDR3: CASSPDMRGADTQYF.

V and J are TRBV28 and TRBJ2-1; TCRdb reports TRBD2, a call that lacks DNA to check it against. CDR1 MDHEN and CDR2 SYDVKM come from the germline V gene. This CDR3 region has 18 residues. The CDR3 sequence: CATLVSGGAKPSYNEQFF. Full variable domain (rest looked up from reference TRBV28 and TRBJ2-1): DVKVTQSSRYLVKRTGEKVFLECVQDMDHENMFWYRQDPGLGLRLIYFSYDVKMKEKGDIPEGYSVSREKKERFSLILESASTNQTSMYLCATLVSGGAKPSYNEQFFGPGTRLTVL.

The chain employs TRBV7-8 and TRBJ2-7; TCRdb calls TRBD1, which cannot be checked without DNA. Germline-derived CDR1 and CDR2 are SGHVS and FQNEAQ. CDR3 length: 14 residues. CDR3 sequence reads: CASSLTPAPYEQYF.

The rearrangement joins TRBV6-5 to TRBJ2-7. Germline values: CDR1 MNHEY, CDR2 SVGAGI. The CDR3 length is 13 residues. The CDR3 loop reads CASSPASSYEQYF.

The chain carries TRBV20-1 and TRBJ2-7; lacking DNA, the TRBD2 call made by TCRdb goes unchecked. The CDR3 contains 14 residues. Germline V CDR1 and CDR2: DFQATT, SNEGSKA (reference sequence). The CDR3 region is CSARAGTSTYEQYF.

The chain joins TRBV29-1 to TRBJ1-2. Germline values: CDR1 SQVTM, CDR2 ANQGSEA. CDR3 length: 12 residues. CDR3 region: CSVEGENYGYTF.

This chain connects TRBV2 to TRBJ1-1; TCRdb's D call of TRBD1 is untestable without DNA. The CDR3 contains 13 residues. Per the germline V gene, CDR1 is SNHLY and CDR2 is FYNNEI. The CDR3 spells CASPGTVNTEAFF. Full variable domain (missing parts from reference TRBV2 and TRBJ1-1): EPEVTQTPSHQVTQMGQEVILRCVPISNHLYFYWYRQILGQKVEFLVSFYNNEISEKSEIFDDQFSVERPDGSNFTLKIRSTKLEDSAMYFCASPGTVNTEAFFGQGTRLTVV.

The chain joins TRBV20-1 to TRBJ2-7; TCRdb outputs TRBD1, but without DNA this stays unchecked. CDR3 length: 15 residues. CDR1 and CDR2 from the germline V gene are DFQATT and SNEGSKA (reference sequence). CDR3 in amino acids: CSASSGHRPFYEQYF.